A single sample gave rise to the 32 T cell receptor beta chains below, sequenced in a study of cytomegalovirus exposure and HLA in healthy donors (dated 2017 in TCRdb). Preparation of the library involved the immunoSEQ multiplex PCR assay. For the multiplex PCR, a mixture combining 60 forward primers for TCR Vbeta segments and 13 reverse primers for TCR Jbeta segments was used. TCRdb's version of the immuneACCESS table is confined to in-frame rearrangements and falls short of the full clone set. An unresolved V gene accounts for under half of the shortfall where checked; the remainder is of unknown origin. In this sample the table shows about 180,000 clones, over 65% of which occur a single time. 1.4% of the sample belongs to the ten largest clones. Sample: PBMCs. The receptors stem from a man younger than 30 in good health and CMV-seronegative.

The chain has TRBV29-1 and TRBJ2-2, with 8 bases identical to TRBD2. Germline CDR1 is SQVTM and CDR2 is ANQGSEA. The CDR3 spans 14 residues. V lost 4 bases to trimming and J lost 4 bases; unmatched junction nucleotides: 5. CDR3 DNA sequence: TGCAGCGTTGTAGGGACTAGAAGCACCGGGGAGCTGTTTTTT. It is translated as CSVVGTRSTGELFF.

V is TRBV29-1 and J is TRBJ1-1; TRBD1 matches 9 bases. Germline V gene sequence: CDR1 SQVTM, CDR2 ANQGSEA. The CDR3 totals 13 residues. V was clipped by 1 base and J by 7 bases; unmatched bases: 4. As DNA, the CDR3 is TGCAGCGTTGAAGGGGACAGGGTTGGTGAAGCTTTCTTT. It is translated as CSVEGDRVGEAFF. The full variable domain, with the rest looked up from reference TRBV29-1 and TRBJ1-1, is SAVISQKPSRDICQRGTSLTIQCQVDSQVTMMFWYRQQPGQSLTLIATANQGSEATYESGFVIDKFPISRPNLTFSTLTVSNMSPEDSSIYLCSVEGDRVGEAFFGQGTRLTVV.

This clone was detected a few times. The chain couples TRBV29-1 to TRBJ2-5; TRBD2 is a possible D gene (6 bases). Trimming cost V 4 bases and J 6 bases, with 15 bases left between them. CDR3 length: 13 residues. Germline V CDR1 and CDR2: SQVTM, ANQGSEA. The CDR3 here is CSVALAFAQTQYF. CDR3 bases: TGCAGCGTTGCTCTAGCGTTTGCGCAGACCCAGTACTTC.

Comments on this clone: The junction departs from the called germline gene at one end, perhaps through a read error. The genes are TRBV7-9 and TRBJ1-3, with TRBD1 identical over 11 bases. Germline values: CDR1 SEHNR, CDR2 FQNEAQ (reference sequence). The CDR3 runs 17 residues. The CDR3 reads CSSSPGTGGFSGNTIYF. CDR3 coding DNA: TGTTCCAGCAGCCCCGGGACAGGGGGATTCTCTGGAAACACCATATATTTT.

This sequence joins TRBV6-5 and TRBJ1-1; weak D call: TRBD1 (5 bases). This CDR3 comprises 14 residues. Germline V CDR1 and CDR2: MNHEY, SVGAGI. Between the trimmed V and J ends, which lost 2 bases and 6 bases, there was a span of 13 bases. The CDR3 spells CASSYARQFSEAFF. Written as DNA, the CDR3 is TGTGCCAGCAGTTACGCCCGACAGTTCTCTGAAGCTTTCTTT.

This chain connects TRBV5-1 to TRBJ2-1, with D unclear. CDR1 is SGHRS and CDR2 is YFSETQ in the germline V gene. The V end was cut by 3 bases, the J end by 3 bases, with 10 bases between. This CDR3 comprises 14 residues. The CDR3 loop reads CASSSVTGYNEQFF. Here the CDR3 DNA reads TGCGCCAGCAGCTCGGTGACTGGCTACAATGAGCAGTTCTTC.

The chain joins TRBV9 to TRBJ2-2, with D perhaps matching TRBD1 (8 bases). Trimming took 1 base from V and 5 from J, leaving 15 bases between them. In germline, CDR1 is SGDLS, CDR2 YYNGEE. The CDR3 is 16 residues long. This CDR3 is CASSVLYRGGTGELFF. DNA for the CDR3: TGTGCCAGCAGCGTATTATACAGGGGGGGAACCGGGGAGCTGTTTTTT.

V and J are TRBV7-3 and TRBJ2-1, with TRBD2 matching over 9 bases. The CDR3 is 16 residues long. The junction had 12 bases not matched to a gene; V was cut back by 5 bases and J by 7 bases. The germline gives CDR1 SGHTA, CDR2 FQGTGA. The DNA of the CDR3 is TGTGCCAGCAGCCCCCAGGGACTAGCTTTTCGGAATGAGCAGTTCTTC. It translates to CASSPQGLAFRNEQFF.

V is TRBV27 and J is TRBJ2-5, with TRBD2 matching 12 bases. Per germline, CDR1 MNHEY and CDR2 SMNVEV (reference sequence). The CDR3 extends over 19 amino acids. V shed 4 bases and J 7 bases; nucleotides not matched to a gene: 19. CDR3 nucleotides: TGTGCCAGCAGTTCCCACGGACTAGCGGGGACCGCTTGGGGGGGGACCCAGTACTTC. This codes for CASSSHGLAGTAWGGTQYF.

This clone was seen once. The chain employs TRBV19 and TRBJ1-5; D is perhaps TRBD1 (6 bases). The ends were cut back, 5 bases at V and 11 bases at J, with 16 bases in the middle. Looked up from germline, CDR1 is LNHDA and CDR2 is SQIVND (reference sequence). The CDR3 covers 13 residues. In DNA form, the CDR3 reads TGTGCCAGTAGTGCCTACAGGGAGATAGCCCAGCATTTT. This translates into CASSAYREIAQHF. Drawing the rest from reference TRBV19 and TRBJ1-5, the complete variable domain is DGGITQSPKYLFRKEGQNVTLSCEQNLNHDAMYWYRQDPGQGLRLIYYSQIVNDFQKGDIAEGYSVSREKKESFPLTVTSAQKNPTAFYLCASSAYREIAQHFGDGTRLSIL.

This clone showed up just a few times. The chain combines TRBV29-1 with TRBJ1-2; 8 bases are shared with TRBD1. V lost 3 bases, J lost 3 bases, and 6 bases stayed unmatched. CDR3 length equals 14 residues. Germline lookup yields CDR1 SQVTM and CDR2 ANQGSEA. The CDR3 protein is CSVDLPDRDYGYTF. The CDR3, as DNA: TGCAGCGTTGACTTACCGGACAGGGACTATGGCTACACCTTC.

This CDR3 reads CASSLTVNIQYF. DNA for the CDR3: TGTGCCAGCAGCCTCACAGTGAATATTCAGTACTTC. V and J are TRBV7-9 and TRBJ2-4; no clear D gene. V gave up 5 bases and J gave up 10 bases, with 12 bases separating them. From germline, CDR1 is SEHNR and CDR2 FQNEAQ (reference sequence). The CDR3 totals 12 residues.

The chain links TRBV7-9 to TRBJ1-2; 7 positions agree with TRBD1. The CDR3 runs to 17 residues. With 0 bases clipped from V and 8 bases from J, the junction kept 15 bases outside the gene matches. Germline V CDR1 and CDR2: SEHNR, FQNEAQ (reference sequence). CDR3 bases: TGTGCCAGCAGCTTAGCAGGGACAGTTCCTTCCTCTATGGGCTACACCTTC. Translation gives CASSLAGTVPSSMGYTF.

The rearrangement uses TRBV15 and TRBJ2-7; no definite D call. The CDR3 length is 14 residues. The germline gives CDR1 LNHNV, CDR2 YYDKDF (reference sequence). The germline V and J ends were trimmed by 0 bases and 6 bases, with 12 bases remaining between them. The CDR3 loop is CATSRDRVTTEQYF. The DNA of the CDR3 is TGTGCCACCAGCAGAGATCGGGTAACTACCGAGCAGTACTTC.

The chain couples TRBV5-1 to TRBJ2-3; 13 bases fit TRBD2. The CDR3 spans 15 residues. V was clipped by 0 bases and J by 6 bases; unmatched bases: 1. Germline values: CDR1 SGHRS, CDR2 YFSETQ. In DNA form, the CDR3 reads TGCGCCAGCAGCTTGGCGACTAGCGGGGGGGATACGCAGTATTTT. Translated: CASSLATSGGDTQYF.

The chain links TRBV10-3 to TRBJ2-7; 9 bases agree with TRBD2. With 6 bases clipped from V and 4 bases from J, the junction kept 16 bases outside the gene matches. The V gene's germline CDR1 is ENHRY and CDR2 SYGVKD. The CDR3 is 17 residues long. CDR3 bases: TGTGCCATCAGGGGGGGGGCGGGAGGGCCAGGTGGTTACGAGCAGTACTTC. This codes for CAIRGGAGGPGGYEQYF.

This chain uses TRBV5-1 with TRBJ1-3; D uncertain. Deletions cut 0 bases from V and 0 bases from J, with 10 bases between. The CDR3 is made up of 16 amino acids. The germline V gene encodes CDR1 SGHRS and CDR2 YFSETQ. The CDR3 loop reads CASSLAPGSSGNTIYF. Written as DNA, the CDR3 is TGCGCCAGCAGCTTGGCTCCGGGAAGCTCTGGAAACACCATATATTTT.

V and J are TRBV29-1 and TRBJ2-1; 9 bases match TRBD1. CDR1 is SQVTM and CDR2 is ANQGSEA in the germline V gene. The CDR3 length is 16 residues. V lost 5 bases to trimming and J lost 2 bases; unmatched junction nucleotides: 10. CDR3 DNA: TGCAGCGTTAATACCGGGACAGGGTTTACCTACAATGAGCAGTTCTTC. Amino acid sequence: CSVNTGTGFTYNEQFF.

The chain couples TRBV29-1 to TRBJ2-1; no reliable D call. CDR3 length: 11 amino acids. Germline assignment: CDR1 SQVTM and CDR2 ANQGSEA. Trimming took 4 bases from V and 12 from J, leaving 13 bases between them. CDR3 sequence (DNA): TGCAGCGTTGGGGTGTTCACGGGGCAGTTCTTC. Amino acids: CSVGVFTGQFF.

This clone was picked up a small number of times. The rearrangement uses TRBV7-2 and TRBJ2-3; no reliable D call. Trimming took 4 bases from V and 1 from J, leaving 12 bases between them. The CDR3 covers 15 residues. Germline loops: CDR1 SGHTA, CDR2 FQGNSA. The CDR3 protein is CASSSYKLRTDTQYF. As DNA, the CDR3 is TGTGCCAGCAGCTCATATAAGCTACGCACAGATACGCAGTATTTT.

This rearrangement joins TRBV4-1 to TRBJ2-5; TRBD2 matches at 12 bases. The DNA matches TRBJ2-7 better at its end, which makes the J call doubtful. CDR1 and CDR2 (germline): MGHRA, YSYEKL. The CDR3 extends over 15 amino acids. This CDR3 is CASSQPTSGSYEQYF. In DNA, the CDR3 is TGCGCCAGCAGCCAACCGACTAGCGGGAGCTACGAGCAGTACTTC.

This chain uses TRBV7-2 with TRBJ1-5, with D perhaps TRBD1 (5 bases). V was clipped by 1 base and J by 4 bases, with 11 bases between them. Germline CDR1 SGHTA, CDR2 FQGNSA. The CDR3 runs to 15 residues. The CDR3: CASSLGGTGNQPQHF. CDR3 DNA: TGTGCCAGCAGCTTAGGTGGGACTGGGAATCAGCCCCAGCATTTT.

V usage is TRBV5-4 and J usage is TRBJ2-5, with 7 nucleotides matching TRBD2. V shed 0 bases and J 5 bases; nucleotides not matched to a gene: 7. Germline CDR1 SGHNT, CDR2 YYREEE (reference sequence). This CDR3 is built from 15 residues. CDR3 amino acids: CASSLGYAGGETQYF. CDR3 coding DNA: TGTGCCAGCAGCTTGGGATACGCCGGGGGGGAGACCCAGTACTTC.

This chain uses TRBV11-3 with TRBJ2-1; 9 bases line up with TRBD1. This CDR3 is built from 15 residues. J lost 3 bases, V lost 4 bases, and 4 bases had no gene match. Germline V CDR1 and CDR2: SGHNT, YENEEA. The CDR3 region is CASSSRDRDYNEQFF. The CDR3 DNA is TGTGCCAGCAGCTCCCGGGACAGGGACTACAATGAGCAGTTCTTC. The entire variable domain, with the rest obtained from reference TRBV11-3 and TRBJ2-1, is as follows: EAGVVQSPRYKIIEKKQPVAFWCNPISGHNTLYWYLQNLGQGPELLIRYENEEAVDDSQLPKDRFSAERLKGVDSTLKIQPAELGDSAVYLCASSSRDRDYNEQFFGPGTRLTVL.

This chain links TRBV10-3 with TRBJ1-1; 9 nucleotides match TRBD1. Germline V gives CDR1 ENHRY, CDR2 SYGVKD. J gave up 9 bases and V 0 bases, and 2 bases lay outside the gene matches. The CDR3 has 13 residues. The CDR3 DNA is TGTGCCATCAGTGAGTCCGGGACAGGGAAAGCTTTCTTT. As protein: CAISESGTGKAFF.

The chain carries TRBV25-1 and TRBJ2-3; a possible D gene is TRBD2 (6 bases). Trimming left V 8 bases short and J 2 bases short, with 8 bases between. The CDR3 totals 12 residues. Germline V gene data show CDR1 as MGHDK and CDR2 as SYGVNS. The CDR3 DNA reads as TGTGCCAGCTGGACTACCACAGATACGCAGTATTTT. It translates to CASWTTTDTQYF.

The gene calls are TRBV7-9 and TRBJ2-7, with TRBD1 matching 9 bases. CDR1 is SEHNR, CDR2 FQNEAQ, per germline (reference sequence). Trimming cost V 0 bases and J 5 bases; bases outside gene matches: 5. The CDR3 is 15 residues long. CDR3 amino acids: CASSLAGTGFHEQYF. The DNA for the CDR3 is TGTGCCAGCAGCTTAGCAGGGACAGGGTTCCACGAGCAGTACTTC.

This clone occurred a few times. V is TRBV15 and J is TRBJ2-3; 7 bases agree with TRBD2. The CDR3 length is 18 residues. V was clipped by 0 bases and J by 0 bases; unmatched bases: 9. Germline-derived CDR1 and CDR2 are LNHNV and YYDKDF (reference sequence). This CDR3 reads CATSRDGLGVPSTDTQYF. Written as DNA, the CDR3 is TGTGCCACCAGCAGAGATGGACTAGGTGTCCCCAGCACAGATACGCAGTATTTT.

V usage is TRBV4-3 and J usage is TRBJ2-7; no clear D. V gave up 0 bases and J gave up 3 bases, with 12 bases separating them. The germline CDR1 and CDR2 sequences are LGHNA and YSLEER. The CDR3 consists of 15 residues. For the CDR3, the DNA is TGCGCCAGCAGCCAAGATCAAGCGATTTACTACGAGCAGTACTTC. This sequence encodes CASSQDQAIYYEQYF.

Only a few counts were recorded for this clone. The chain combines TRBV2 with TRBJ1-5; no firm D call. CDR1 is SNHLY and CDR2 is FYNNEI in the germline V gene. V was cut by 5 bases and J by 0 bases, with 11 bases left in between. The CDR3 is 15 residues long. CDR3 amino acids: CASSQERYSNQPQHF. The CDR3 nucleotides read TGTGCCAGCAGTCAAGAGAGGTATAGCAATCAGCCCCAGCATTTT.

The chain carries TRBV4-3 and TRBJ2-3; weak D call: TRBD2 (5 bases). Trimming took 4 bases from V and 2 from J, leaving 13 bases between them. In germline, CDR1 is LGHNA, CDR2 YSLEER. The CDR3 covers 15 residues. The CDR3 sequence is CASSRTGKDTDTQYF. CDR3 DNA: TGCGCCAGCAGCCGCACCGGGAAGGACACAGATACGCAGTATTTT.

The chain uses TRBV6-6 and TRBJ2-3, with TRBD2 as a possible D gene (6 bases). Trimming removed 5 bases at V and 0 bases at J, with 12 bases between. CDR1 and CDR2 (germline): MNHNY, SVGAGI (reference sequence). The CDR3 runs to 15 residues. The CDR3 loop is CASSPPGLSTDTQYF. The CDR3, as DNA: TGTGCCAGCAGTCCGCCGGGACTCAGCACAGATACGCAGTATTTT.